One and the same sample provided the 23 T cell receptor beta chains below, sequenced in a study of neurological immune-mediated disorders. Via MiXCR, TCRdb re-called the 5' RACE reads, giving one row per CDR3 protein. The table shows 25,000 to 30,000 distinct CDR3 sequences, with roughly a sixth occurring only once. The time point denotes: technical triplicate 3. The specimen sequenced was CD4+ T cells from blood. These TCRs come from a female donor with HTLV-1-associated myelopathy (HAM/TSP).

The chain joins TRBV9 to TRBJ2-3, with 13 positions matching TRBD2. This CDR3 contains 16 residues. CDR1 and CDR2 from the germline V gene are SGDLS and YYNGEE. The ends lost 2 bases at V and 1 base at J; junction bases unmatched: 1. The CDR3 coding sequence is TGTGCCAGCAGCGTCGGACTAGCGGGGGGCACAGATACGCAGTATTTT. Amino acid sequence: CASSVGLAGGTDTQYF.

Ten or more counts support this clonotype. As DNA, the CDR3 is TGCAGTGCCTCCCCCGGGGGGCTGGATGAAAAACTGTTTTTT. Its translation: CSASPGGLDEKLFF. The genes are TRBV20-1 and TRBJ1-4; possibly TRBD1 for D (6 bases). V was cut by 6 bases and J by 6 bases, with 17 bases left in between. CDR3 length: 14 residues. Germline lookup yields CDR1 DFQATT and CDR2 SNEGSKA (reference sequence).

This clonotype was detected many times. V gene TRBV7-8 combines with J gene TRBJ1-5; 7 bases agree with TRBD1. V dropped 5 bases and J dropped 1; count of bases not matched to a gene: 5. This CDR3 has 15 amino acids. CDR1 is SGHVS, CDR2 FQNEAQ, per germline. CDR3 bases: TGTGCCAGCAGCAGGGGACAGAAGAGCAATCAGCCCCAGCATTTT. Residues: CASSRGQKSNQPQHF. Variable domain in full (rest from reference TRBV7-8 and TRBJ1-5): GAGVSQSPRYKVAKRGQDVALRCDPISGHVSLFWYQQALGQGPEFLTYFQNEAQLDKSGLPSDRFFAERPEGSVSTLKIQRTQQEDSAVYLCASSRGQKSNQPQHFGDGTRLSIL.

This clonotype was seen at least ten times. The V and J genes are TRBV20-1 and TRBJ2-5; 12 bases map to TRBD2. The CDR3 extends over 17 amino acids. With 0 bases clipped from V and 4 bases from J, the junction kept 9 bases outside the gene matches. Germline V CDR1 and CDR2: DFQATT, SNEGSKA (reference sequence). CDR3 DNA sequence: TGCAGTGCTAGAGAATTGGCTAGCGGGGGGGCGGCAGAGACCCAGTACTTC. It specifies CSARELASGGAAETQYF.

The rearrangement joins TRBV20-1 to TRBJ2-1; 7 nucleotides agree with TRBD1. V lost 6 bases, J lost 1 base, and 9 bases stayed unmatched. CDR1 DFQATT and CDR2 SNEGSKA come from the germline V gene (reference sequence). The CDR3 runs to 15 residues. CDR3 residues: CSARQGARSYNEQFF. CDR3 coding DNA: TGCAGTGCCCGACAGGGAGCAAGATCCTACAATGAGCAGTTCTTC.

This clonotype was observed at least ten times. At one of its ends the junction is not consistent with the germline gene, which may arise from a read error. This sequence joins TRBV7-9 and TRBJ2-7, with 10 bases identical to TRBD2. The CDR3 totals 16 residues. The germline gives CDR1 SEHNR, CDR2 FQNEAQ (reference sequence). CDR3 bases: TGTGCCAGCAGCTTAGCCAGCGGGAGGGCCTCCCACGAGCAGTACTTC. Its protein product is CASSLASGRASHEQYF.

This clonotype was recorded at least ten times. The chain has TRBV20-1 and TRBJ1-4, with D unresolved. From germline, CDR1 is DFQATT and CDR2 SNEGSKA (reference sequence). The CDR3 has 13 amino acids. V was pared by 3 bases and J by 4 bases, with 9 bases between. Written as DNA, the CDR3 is TGCAGTGCTAGTGGGAGGGTTAATGAAAAACTGTTTTTT. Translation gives CSASGRVNEKLFF.

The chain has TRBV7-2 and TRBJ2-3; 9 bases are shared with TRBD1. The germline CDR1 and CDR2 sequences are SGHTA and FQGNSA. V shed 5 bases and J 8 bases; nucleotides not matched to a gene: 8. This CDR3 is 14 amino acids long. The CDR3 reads CASSPAGTGITQYF. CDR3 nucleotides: TGTGCCAGCAGCCCCGCCGGGACAGGGATTACGCAGTATTTT.

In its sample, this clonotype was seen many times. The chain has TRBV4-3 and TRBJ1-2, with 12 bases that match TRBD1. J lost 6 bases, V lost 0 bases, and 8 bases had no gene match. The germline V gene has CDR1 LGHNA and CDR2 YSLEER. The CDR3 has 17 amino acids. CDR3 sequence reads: CASSQDSGTGGEDGYTF. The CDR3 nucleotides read TGCGCCAGCAGCCAAGATTCGGGGACAGGGGGCGAAGATGGCTACACCTTC.

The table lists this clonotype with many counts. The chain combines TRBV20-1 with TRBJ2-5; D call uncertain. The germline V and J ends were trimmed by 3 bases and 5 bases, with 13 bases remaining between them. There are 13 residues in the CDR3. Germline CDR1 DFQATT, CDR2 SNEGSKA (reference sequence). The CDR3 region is CSASRVVRETQYF. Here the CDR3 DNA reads TGCAGTGCTAGCCGAGTAGTCCGGGAGACCCAGTACTTC.

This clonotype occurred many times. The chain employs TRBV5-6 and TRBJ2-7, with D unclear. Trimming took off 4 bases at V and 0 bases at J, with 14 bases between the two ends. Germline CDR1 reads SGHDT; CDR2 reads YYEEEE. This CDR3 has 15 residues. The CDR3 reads CASSDGRYLSYEQYF. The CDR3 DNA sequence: TGTGCCAGCAGCGATGGGCGGTACCTCTCCTACGAGCAGTACTTC.

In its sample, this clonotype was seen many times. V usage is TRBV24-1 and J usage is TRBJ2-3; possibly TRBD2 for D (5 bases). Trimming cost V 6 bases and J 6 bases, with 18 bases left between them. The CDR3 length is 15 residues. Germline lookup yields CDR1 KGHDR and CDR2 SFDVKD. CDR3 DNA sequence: TGTGCCACCAGTTCGTCCAGTCGCGGGTGGGATACGCAGTATTTT. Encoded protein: CATSSSSRGWDTQYF.

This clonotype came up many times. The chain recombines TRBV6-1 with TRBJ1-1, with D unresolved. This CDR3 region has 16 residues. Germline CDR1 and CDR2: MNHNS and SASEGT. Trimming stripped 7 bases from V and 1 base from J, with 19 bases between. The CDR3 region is CASTLLSRRPNTEAFF. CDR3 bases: TGTGCCAGCACCCTCCTTTCCCGGCGCCCGAACACTGAAGCTTTCTTT.

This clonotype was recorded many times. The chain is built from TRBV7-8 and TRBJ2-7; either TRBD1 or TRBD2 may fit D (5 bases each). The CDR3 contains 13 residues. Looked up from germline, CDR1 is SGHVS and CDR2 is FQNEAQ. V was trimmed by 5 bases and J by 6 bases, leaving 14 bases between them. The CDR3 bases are TGTGCCAGCAGCCAGGGACCCGCGGGCGAGCAGTACTTC. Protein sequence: CASSQGPAGEQYF.

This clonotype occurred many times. Written as DNA, the CDR3 is TGTGCCAGCTCCCCCGGGACAGGGGTAACAGATACGCAGTATTTT. Its protein is CASSPGTGVTDTQYF. The V gene is TRBV18, the J gene TRBJ2-3, with 10 bases matching TRBD1. The germline CDR1 and CDR2 sequences are KGHSH and LQKENI. V was clipped by 6 bases and J by 3 bases; unmatched bases: 6. The CDR3 is made up of 15 amino acids.

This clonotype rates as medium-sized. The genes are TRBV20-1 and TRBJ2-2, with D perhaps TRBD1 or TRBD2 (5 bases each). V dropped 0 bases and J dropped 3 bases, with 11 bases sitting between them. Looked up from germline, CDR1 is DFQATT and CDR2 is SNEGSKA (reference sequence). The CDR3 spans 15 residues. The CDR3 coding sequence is TGCAGTGCTAGAGATCAAGAGGGGCACACCGGGGAGCTGTTTTTT. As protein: CSARDQEGHTGELFF.

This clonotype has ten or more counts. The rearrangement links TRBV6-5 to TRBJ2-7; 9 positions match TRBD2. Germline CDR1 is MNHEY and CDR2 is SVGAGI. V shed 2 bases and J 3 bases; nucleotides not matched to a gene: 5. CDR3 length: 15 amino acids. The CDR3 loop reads CASSYAAGGHYEQYF. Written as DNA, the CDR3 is TGTGCCAGCAGTTACGCGGCGGGGGGGCACTACGAGCAGTACTTC.

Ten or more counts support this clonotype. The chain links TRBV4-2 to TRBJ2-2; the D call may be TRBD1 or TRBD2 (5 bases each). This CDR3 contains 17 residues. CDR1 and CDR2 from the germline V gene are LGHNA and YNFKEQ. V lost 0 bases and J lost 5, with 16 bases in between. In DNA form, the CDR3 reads TGTGCCAGCAGCCAAGAAGCTTCCCTAGCAGGGACCGGGGAGCTGTTTTTT. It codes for CASSQEASLAGTGELFF.

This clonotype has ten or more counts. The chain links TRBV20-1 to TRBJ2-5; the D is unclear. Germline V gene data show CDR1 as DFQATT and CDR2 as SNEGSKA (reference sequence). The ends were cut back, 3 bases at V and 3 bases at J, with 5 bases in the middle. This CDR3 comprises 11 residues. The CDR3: CSARIEETQYF. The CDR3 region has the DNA TGCAGTGCTAGGATAGAAGAGACCCAGTACTTC.

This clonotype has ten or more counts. The CDR3 here is CASSKYLARTDTQYF. DNA of the CDR3: TGTGCCAGCAGCAAGTATCTAGCAAGGACAGATACGCAGTATTTT. J is TRBJ2-3 and V is TRBV21-1. TRBV21-1 is assigned pseudogene status. The CDR3 consists of 15 residues.

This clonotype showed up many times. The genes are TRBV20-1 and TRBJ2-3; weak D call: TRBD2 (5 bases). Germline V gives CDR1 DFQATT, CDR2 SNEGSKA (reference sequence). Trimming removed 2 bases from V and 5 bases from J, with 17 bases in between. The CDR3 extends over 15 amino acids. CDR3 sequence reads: CSARRGTPNGDTQYF. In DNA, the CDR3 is TGCAGTGCTAGACGGGGAACACCTAATGGAGATACGCAGTATTTT.

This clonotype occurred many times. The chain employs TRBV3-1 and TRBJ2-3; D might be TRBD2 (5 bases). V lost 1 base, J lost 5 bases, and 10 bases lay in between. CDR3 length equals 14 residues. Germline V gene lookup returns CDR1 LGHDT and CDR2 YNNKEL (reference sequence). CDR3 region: CASSQGLAGDTQYF. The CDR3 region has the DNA TGTGCCAGCAGCCAAGGGCTAGCTGGAGATACGCAGTATTTT.

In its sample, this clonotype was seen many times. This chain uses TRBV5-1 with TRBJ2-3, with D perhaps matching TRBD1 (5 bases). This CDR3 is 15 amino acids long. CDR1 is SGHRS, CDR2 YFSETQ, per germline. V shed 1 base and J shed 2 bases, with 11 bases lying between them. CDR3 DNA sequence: TGCGCCAGCAGCTTGATGGGGCCAAACACAGATACGCAGTATTTT. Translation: CASSLMGPNTDTQYF.